These T cell receptor beta chains were read from a single sample in a study of blood T cell repertoires in COVID-19. Profiling relied on immunoSEQ multiplex PCR, and the TCRdb table lists in-frame clones only, not all of them. The sample includes 250,000 to 350,000 clones, approximately 86% of them seen just once. Specimen: peripheral blood. These receptor sequences come from a woman aged 45 to 65 who had recovered from COVID-19. Each CDR3 is given with its conserved first and last residue. A D gene is named only where the DNA matches it firmly. Clone size is given for some rows only: seen once, a few or many times, or a class if the clone is expanded.

-	-	15	TRBV7-2	TRBJ1-4	TGTGCCAGCAGCTTAGTCGGTTGGAGTCGAGAAAAACTGTTTTTT	CASSLVGWSREKLFF
few	TRBD1	11	TRBV29-1	TRBJ1-1	TGCAGCGCCATGGACAGGGCCCAATCCTTCTTT	CSAMDRAQSFF
-	-	15	TRBV5-5	TRBJ1-1	TGTGCCAGCAGCCTGTCAGGGTTCACGAACACTGAAGCTTTCTTT	CASSLSGFTNTEAFF
-	-	12	TRBV28	TRBJ2-7	TGTGCCAGCAGGGAGGGGTTTCGCGAGCAGTACTTC	CASREGFREQYF
-	-	13	TRBV7-3	TRBJ1-1	TGTGCCAGCAGCTCCGGTTTAGCTACTGAAGCTTTCTTT	CASSSGLATEAFF
-	TRBD1	17	TRBV5-4	TRBJ2-3	TGTGCCAGCAGCTTGTTACTGACAGGGAAGGGCACAGATACGCAGTATTTT	CASSLLLTGKGTDTQYF
-	TRBD1	15	TRBV18	TRBJ1-2	TGTGCCAGCTCACTTCTATCGGGACAGACTTATGGCTACACCTTC	CASSLLSGQTYGYTF
-	-	15	TRBV6-5	TRBJ2-1	TGTGCCAGCAGGTTAGGGACTCTATCCTACAATGAGCAGTTCTTC	CASRLGTLSYNEQFF
few	-	12	TRBV6-5	TRBJ1-5	TGTGCCAGCAGTTTTACTTATCAGCCCCAGCATTTT	CASSFTYQPQHF
few	TRBD1	14	TRBV5-1	TRBJ1-1	TGCGCCAGCAGGCAACCGACAGGGGCCACTGAAGCTTTCTTT	CASRQPTGATEAFF
-	-	15	TRBV6-6	TRBJ1-2	TGTGCCAGCAGAACCCCCGGGTCTTATAACTATGGCTACACCTTC	CASRTPGSYNYGYTF
-	-	14	TRBV19	TRBJ2-3	TGTGCCAGTAGCGCTGATGAAGCAACAGATACGCAGTATTTT	CASSADEATDTQYF
-	TRBD1	14	TRBV7-2	TRBJ2-7	TGTGCCAGCAGCTTAAAGGGACAGGGTCACGAGCAGTACTTC	CASSLKGQGHEQYF
-	TRBD1	16	TRBV11-2	TRBJ1-6	TGTGCCAGCAGCCTGGGGACGGGACAGAAGAATTCACCCCTCCACTTT	CASSLGTGQKNSPLHF
-	-	16	TRBV19	TRBJ1-3	TGTGCCAGTAGCCTGCCGGGTCTGAGCTCTGGAAACACCATATATTTT	CASSLPGLSSGNTIYF
-	TRBD2	14	TRBV28	TRBJ2-1	TGTGCCAGCAGCCGACCTGAGCGGGGCTTCGAGCAGTTCTTC	CASSRPERGFEQFF
-	TRBD2	16	TRBV11-2	TRBJ2-1	TGTGCCAGCAGCTTAGCCCCAGCGGGAGGGTACAATGAGCAGTTCTTC	CASSLAPAGGYNEQFF
-	-	16	TRBV18	TRBJ1-6	TGTGCCAGCTCACCGGCCGCAGGGGACGATAATTCACCCCTCCACTTT	CASSPAAGDDNSPLHF
-	TRBD1	17	TRBV5-6	TRBJ2-7	TGTGCCAGCAGGCTGGGCCTGAGGGACAGTCTCAGTTCCGAGCAGTACTTC	CASRLGLRDSLSSEQYF
-	TRBD1	16	TRBV5-1	TRBJ2-1	TGCGCCAGCAGCTTAGGAACGAGGGGGCAAAACAATGAGCAGTTCTTC	CASSLGTRGQNNEQFF
-	TRBD1	11	TRBV18	TRBJ2-7	TGTGCCAGCTCACCAGACAGGGCACAGTACTTC	CASSPDRAQYF
-	-	14	TRBV7-8	TRBJ2-2	TGTGCCAGCAGCTTCCGGTTGCTCCCCGGGGAGCTGTTTTTT	CASSFRLLPGELFF
once	TRBD2	17	TRBV7-2	TRBJ2-1	TGTGCCAGCAGCTTACTTGCGGGGGGGAGCTCCTACAATGAGCAGTTCTTC	CASSLLAGGSSYNEQFF
-	TRBD2	15	TRBV9	TRBJ2-1	TGTGCCAGCAGCTTCGGGACTAGCGGGAGCCATGAGCAGTTCTTC	CASSFGTSGSHEQFF
-	-	14	TRBV7-9	TRBJ1-2	TGTGCCAGCAGCTTGCAGGGACACCCCTATGGCTACACCTTC	CASSLQGHPYGYTF
few	-	13	TRBV30	TRBJ1-3	TGTGCCTGGAACAGAAACTCTGGAAACACCATATATTTT	CAWNRNSGNTIYF
-	TRBD2	17	TRBV5-8	TRBJ2-1	TGTGCCAGCAGCCCAACTACACAGCGGGGGGCGCGCAATGAGCAGTTCTTC	CASSPTTQRGARNEQFF
-	TRBD1	13	TRBV5-6	TRBJ1-1	TGTGCCAGCAGCCATACAGGGGGCACTGAAGCTTTCTTT	CASSHTGGTEAFF
-	TRBD1	14	TRBV30	TRBJ2-7	TGTGCCTGTACCGGGACAGGGGCTGTCTACGAGCAGTACTTC	CACTGTGAVYEQYF
-	TRBD2	16	TRBV4-2	TRBJ2-7	TGTGCCAGCAGCTCGACCGGGACTAGCGGGACCTACGAGCAGTACTTC	CASSSTGTSGTYEQYF
-	-	14	TRBV6-2/TRBV6-3	TRBJ1-2	TGTGCCAGCAGTTCCGGTCATCTCCCATATGGCTACACCTTC	CASSSGHLPYGYTF
once	-	12	TRBV12-3/TRBV12-4	TRBJ1-2	TGTGCCAGCAGTTTCGAGCGGGGTGGCTACACCTTC	CASSFERGGYTF
-	-	15	TRBV27	TRBJ1-4	TGTGCCAGCAGTGCCCCCAGCGGGGGGAATGAAAAACTGTTTTTT	CASSAPSGGNEKLFF
-	-	14	TRBV3-1/TRBV3-2	TRBJ2-7	TGTGCCAGCAGCCCATCCCCTAGGAGCTACGAGCAGTACTTC	CASSPSPRSYEQYF
-	-	15	TRBV7-7	TRBJ2-2	TGTGCTAGCACCCCAGGCCGGGGTCTCACCGGGGAGCTGTTTTTT	CASTPGRGLTGELFF
-	-	14	TRBV2	TRBJ1-5	TGTGCCAGAGCCCCACAGGGAAGCAATCAGCCCCAGCATTTT	CARAPQGSNQPQHF
-	TRBD1	14	TRBV6-5	TRBJ1-1	TGTGCCAGCAGCAGCGCAGGGGGGTGGACTGAAGCTTTCTTT	CASSSAGGWTEAFF
-	-	13	TRBV6-5	TRBJ1-1	TGTGCCAGCACCTGGGGACAGAACACTGAAGCTTTCTTT	CASTWGQNTEAFF
-	-	15	TRBV6-5	TRBJ1-2	TGTGCCAGCAGTAGAGCAGGGAGCGGGTTCGATGGCTACACCTTC	CASSRAGSGFDGYTF
-	-	22	TRBV24-1	TRBJ1-2	TGTGCCACCAGTGATTTCAGGGGTACGACAGGCCGACACGAGGGTACTAACTATGGCTACACCTTC	CATSDFRGTTGRHEGTNYGYTF